This TCR beta chain appears in the sequencing data of a study of B cell selection in AIRE deficiency. V dropped 0 bases and J dropped 0; count of bases not matched to a gene: 7. The CDR3 loop spans 18 amino acids. Germline CDR1 is SGHKS and CDR2 is YYEKEE (reference sequence). CD4+CD127+ cells were sorted as the conventional CD4 T cells. Sequencing was performed with immunoSEQ multiplex PCR; in TCRdb, only in-frame clones are kept and a portion is missing. The sample gives about 21,000 clones, about 97% of which show up once; more than 0.15% is in the top ten. Sequencing used conventional CD4+ T cells sorted from PBMCs. The genes are TRBV5-5 and TRBJ1-5; 9 bases agree with TRBD1. This TCR was recovered from a human donor with AIRE deficiency. The DNA of the CDR3 is TGTGCCAGCAGCTTGGGGACAGGGGTTAAGAGTAGCAATCAGCCCCAGCATTTT. It codes for CASSLGTGVKSSNQPQHF.